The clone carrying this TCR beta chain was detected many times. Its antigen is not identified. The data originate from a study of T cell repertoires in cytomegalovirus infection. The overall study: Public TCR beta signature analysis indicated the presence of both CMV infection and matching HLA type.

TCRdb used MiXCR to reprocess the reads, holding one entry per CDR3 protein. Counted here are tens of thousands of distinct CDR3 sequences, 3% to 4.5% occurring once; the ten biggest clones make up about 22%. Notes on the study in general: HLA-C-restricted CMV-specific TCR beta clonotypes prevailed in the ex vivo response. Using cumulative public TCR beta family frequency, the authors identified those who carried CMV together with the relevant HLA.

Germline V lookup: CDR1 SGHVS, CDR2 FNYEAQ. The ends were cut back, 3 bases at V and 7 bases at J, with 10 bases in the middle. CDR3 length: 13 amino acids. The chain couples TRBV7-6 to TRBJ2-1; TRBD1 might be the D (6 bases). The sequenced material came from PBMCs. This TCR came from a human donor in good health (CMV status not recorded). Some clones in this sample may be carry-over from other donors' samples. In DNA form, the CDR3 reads TGTGCCAGCAGCTTTTGGGGGCGGAATGAGCAGTTCTTC. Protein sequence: CASSFWGRNEQFF.